The rows below give T cell receptor beta chains drawn from one sample of a study of blood T cell repertoires in COVID-19. Assay used: immunoSEQ multiplex PCR; TCRdb lists only in-frame clones, some missing. The sample holds some 400,000 clones, approximately 77% seen once. Sequencing input: peripheral blood. The receptors come from a human donor with acute or convalescent COVID-19. The donor label of this sample is uncertain. The CDR3 runs from the conserved cysteine through the conserved F or W. The D gene is left open where the match is weak. The size entry is marked missing in some rows and otherwise reads once, few, many or a size class.

V gene,D gene,J gene,clone size,CDR3 DNA,CDR3 protein
TRBV4-2,.,TRBJ2-1,few,TGTGCCAGCAGCCAAGATGGAGCGGGTAGCTCCTACAATGAGCAGTTCTTC,CASSQDGAGSSYNEQFF
TRBV10-2,TRBD1,TRBJ2-5,once,TGCGCCAGCAGTAATAACAGGGGGCAAGAGACCCAGTACTTC,CASSNNRGQETQYF
TRBV7-2,TRBD1,TRBJ2-1,.,TGTGCCAGCAGCTCCCGCTTCGACAGGGTAAGTGGTTTCAATGAGCAGTTCTTC,CASSSRFDRVSGFNEQFF
TRBV29-1,.,TRBJ1-3,.,TGCAGCGTTGAAGGGGGCTACTCTGGAAACACCATATATTTT,CSVEGGYSGNTIYF
TRBV28,TRBD1,TRBJ1-5,.,TGTGCCAGCGTTACAGGGGGCCGGAGTCAGCCCCAGCATTTT,CASVTGGRSQPQHF
TRBV28,TRBD1,TRBJ1-1,.,TGTGCCAGCAGCCCGGGCAGACAGGGGTGGACTGAAGCTTTCTTT,CASSPGRQGWTEAFF
TRBV18,.,TRBJ2-1,.,TGTGCCAGCTCACCCGGTCAGGTCGTTTTTGTCAATGAGCAGTTCTTC,CASSPGQVVFVNEQFF
TRBV5-4,TRBD1,TRBJ2-1,once,TGTGCCAGCAGCGCCGACAGGGTTGGCTACAATGAGCAGTTCTTC,CASSADRVGYNEQFF
TRBV5-1,.,TRBJ2-1,.,TGCGCCAGCAGCTTGGGACTCCCTAACAATGAGCAGTTCTTC,CASSLGLPNNEQFF
TRBV5-5,TRBD1,TRBJ1-3,.,TGTGCCAGCAGCACCGACAGGGGGCTTGGAAACACCATATATTTT,CASSTDRGLGNTIYF
TRBV6-6,TRBD1,TRBJ1-1,few,TGTGCCAGCAGTCCCGGGACAGCGATGAACACTGAAGCTTTCTTT,CASSPGTAMNTEAFF